The 10 T cell receptor beta chains given below trace back to one sample, sequenced in a study of monozygotic twins with inflammatory bowel disease. TCRdb reprocessed the 5' RACE reads and stores each CDR3 protein as one record, lacking DNA. This sample contains 300,000 to 400,000 distinct CDR3 sequences. The specimen was blood. The receptors originated from a human donor with ulcerative colitis or Crohn's disease, or a healthy co-twin of an affected twin (not recorded which).

This rearrangement joins TRBV6-5 to TRBJ1-6; TCRdb indicates TRBD1, and absent DNA this call remains unverified. Germline loops: CDR1 MNHEY, CDR2 SVGAGI. The CDR3 is made up of 15 amino acids. This chain's CDR3 is CASSYSGGAKSPLHF.

The gene calls are TRBV27 and TRBJ2-7; TCRdb reports TRBD1, a call that lacks DNA to check it against. The germline CDR1 and CDR2 sequences are MNHEY and SMNVEV (reference sequence). This CDR3 region has 15 residues. CDR3 sequence reads: CASSLSGGVSYEQYF.

The chain combines TRBV10-1 with TRBJ1-2. Germline-derived CDR1 and CDR2 are WNHNN and SYGVQD (reference sequence). This CDR3 comprises 14 residues. The CDR3 sequence: CASNWSGIWVGYTF.

The V and J genes are TRBV28 and TRBJ2-7. Germline V lookup: CDR1 MDHEN, CDR2 SYDVKM. This CDR3 comprises 12 residues. The CDR3 spells CASRIKGYEQYF.

The J gene is TRBJ2-7, the V gene TRBV9; TCRdb's assignment of TRBD1 cannot be checked, as there is no DNA. Germline assignment: CDR1 SGDLS and CDR2 YYNGEE. This CDR3 is built from 16 residues. Here the CDR3 reads CASSVVGTGALAEQYF.

The chain joins TRBV7-2 to TRBJ2-7; TCRdb selects TRBD1, and the lack of DNA leaves this call unchecked. This CDR3 contains 12 residues. Germline CDR1 SGHTA, CDR2 FQGNSA. This chain's CDR3 is CASSRFSYEQYF.

The V call is TRBV12-3 or TRBV12-4, the J call TRBJ2-7. This CDR3 has 12 residues. Here the CDR3 reads CASSLMGYEQYF.

The rearrangement links TRBV5-1 to TRBJ2-3; without DNA, the TCRdb call of TRBD1 cannot be checked. The CDR3 runs 15 residues. Germline lookup yields CDR1 SGHRS and CDR2 YFSETQ. The CDR3 here is CASSLGQGFSDTQYF.

V usage is TRBV20-1 and J usage is TRBJ2-4. The CDR3 has 16 residues. Per germline, CDR1 DFQATT and CDR2 SNEGSKA (reference sequence). The CDR3 sequence is CSASGSSGLAKNIQYF.

The gene calls are TRBV5-1 and TRBJ1-1; the D call of TRBD1 rests on TCRdb alone, since no DNA is present to check it. The CDR3 is 15 amino acids. Per germline, CDR1 SGHRS and CDR2 YFSETQ. CDR3 protein: CASSLDPGTGLRAFF. The variable domain in full, completed from reference TRBV5-1 and TRBJ1-1, reads KAGVTQTPRYLIKTRGQQVTLSCSPISGHRSVSWYQQTPGQGLQFLFEYFSETQRNKGNFPGRFSGRQFSNSRSEMNVSTLELGDSALYLCASSLDPGTGLRAFFGQGTRLTVV.